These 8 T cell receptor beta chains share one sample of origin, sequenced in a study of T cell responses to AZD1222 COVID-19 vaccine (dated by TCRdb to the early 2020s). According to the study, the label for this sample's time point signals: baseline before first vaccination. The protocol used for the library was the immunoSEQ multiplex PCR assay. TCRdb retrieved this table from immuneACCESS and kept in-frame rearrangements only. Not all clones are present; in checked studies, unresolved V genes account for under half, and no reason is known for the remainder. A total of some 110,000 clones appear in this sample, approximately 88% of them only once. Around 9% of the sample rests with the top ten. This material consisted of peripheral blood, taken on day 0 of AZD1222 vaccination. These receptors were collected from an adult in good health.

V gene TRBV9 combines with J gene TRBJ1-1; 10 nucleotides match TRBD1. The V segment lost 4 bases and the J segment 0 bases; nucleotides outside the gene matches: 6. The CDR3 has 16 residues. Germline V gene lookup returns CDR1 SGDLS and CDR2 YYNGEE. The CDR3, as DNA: TGTGCCAGCAGCTCGGGACAGGGGAGTTTGAACACTGAAGCTTTCTTT. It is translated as CASSSGQGSLNTEAFF.

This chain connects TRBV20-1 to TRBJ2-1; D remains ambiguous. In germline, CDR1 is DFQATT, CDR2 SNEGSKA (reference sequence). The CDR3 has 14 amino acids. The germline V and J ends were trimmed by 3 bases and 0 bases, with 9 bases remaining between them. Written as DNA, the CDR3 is TGCAGTGCTAGTAGGCGGAGCTCCTACAATGAGCAGTTCTTC. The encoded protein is CSASRRSSYNEQFF.

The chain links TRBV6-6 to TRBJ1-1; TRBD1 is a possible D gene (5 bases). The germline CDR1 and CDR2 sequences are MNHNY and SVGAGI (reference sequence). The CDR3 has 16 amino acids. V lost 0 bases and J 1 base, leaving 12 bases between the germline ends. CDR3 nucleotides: TGTGCCAGCAGTTACTCCCGACCGACAGCGAACACTGAAGCTTTCTTT. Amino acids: CASSYSRPTANTEAFF.

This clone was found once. The CDR3 spells CASSLWDRAGNTIYF. CDR3 DNA sequence: TGTGCCAGCAGCTTATGGGACAGGGCTGGAAACACCATATATTTT. This chain connects TRBV7-9 to TRBJ1-3, with 9 positions matching TRBD1. Germline lookup yields CDR1 SEHNR and CDR2 FQNEAQ (reference sequence). The V segment lost 2 bases and the J segment 2 bases; nucleotides outside the gene matches: 1. The CDR3 covers 15 residues.

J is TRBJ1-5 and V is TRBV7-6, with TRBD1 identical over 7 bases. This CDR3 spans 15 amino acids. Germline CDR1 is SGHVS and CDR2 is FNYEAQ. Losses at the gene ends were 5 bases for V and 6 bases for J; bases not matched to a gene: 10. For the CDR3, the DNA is TGTGCCAGCAGCCTGGGACAGCTCGAGGGTCAGCCCCAGCATTTT. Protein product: CASSLGQLEGQPQHF. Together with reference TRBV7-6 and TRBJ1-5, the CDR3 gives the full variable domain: GAGVSQSPRYKVTKRGQDVALRCDPISGHVSLYWYRQALGQGPEFLTYFNYEAQQDKSGLPNDRFSAERPEGSISTLTIQRTEQRDSAMYRCASSLGQLEGQPQHFGDGTRLSIL.

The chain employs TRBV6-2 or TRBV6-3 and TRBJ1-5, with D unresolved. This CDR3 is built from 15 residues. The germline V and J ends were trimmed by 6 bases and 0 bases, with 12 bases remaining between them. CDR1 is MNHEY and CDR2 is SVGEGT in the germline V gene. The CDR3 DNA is TGTGCCAGCAGCCGCCCCAATTATAGCAATCAGCCCCAGCATTTT. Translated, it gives CASSRPNYSNQPQHF.

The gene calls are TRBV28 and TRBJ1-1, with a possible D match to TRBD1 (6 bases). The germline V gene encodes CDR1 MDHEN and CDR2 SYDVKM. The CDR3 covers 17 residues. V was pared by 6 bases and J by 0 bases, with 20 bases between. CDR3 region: CASRPRGRGNMNTEAFF. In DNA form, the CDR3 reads TGTGCCAGCAGGCCCCGGGGGCGCGGTAATATGAACACTGAAGCTTTCTTT.

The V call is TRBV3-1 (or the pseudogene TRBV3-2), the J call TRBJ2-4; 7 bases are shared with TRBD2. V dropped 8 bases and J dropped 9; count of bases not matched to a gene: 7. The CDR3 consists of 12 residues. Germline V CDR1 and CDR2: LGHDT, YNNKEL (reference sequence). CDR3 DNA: TGTGCCAGCGCCCGGGGAGGGGCCATTCAGTACTTC. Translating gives CASARGGAIQYF.